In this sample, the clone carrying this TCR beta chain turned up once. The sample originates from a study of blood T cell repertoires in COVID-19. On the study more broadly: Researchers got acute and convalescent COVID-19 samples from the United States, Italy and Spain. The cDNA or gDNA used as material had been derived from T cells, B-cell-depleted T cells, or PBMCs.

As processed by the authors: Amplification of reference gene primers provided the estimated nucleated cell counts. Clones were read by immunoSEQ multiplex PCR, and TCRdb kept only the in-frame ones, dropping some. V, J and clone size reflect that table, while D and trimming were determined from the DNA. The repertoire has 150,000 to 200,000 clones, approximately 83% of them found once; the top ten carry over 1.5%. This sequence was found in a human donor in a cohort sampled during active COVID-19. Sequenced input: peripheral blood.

The CDR3 sequence is CASTWTAEQETQYF. CDR3 nucleotides: TGTGCCAGCACGTGGACAGCCGAGCAAGAGACCCAGTACTTC. The gene calls are TRBV6-5 and TRBJ2-5; tentatively, D is TRBD1 (6 bases). Trimming took off 7 bases at V and 2 bases at J, with 14 bases between the two ends. In germline, CDR1 is MNHEY, CDR2 SVGAGI. The CDR3 totals 14 residues.